This T cell receptor (beta chain) was found in a study of human T cells and chemical hapten exposure. Study results and limitations: The count of PT1 expanded TCRs correlated positively with patch test score.

Germline CDR1 is MNHEY and CDR2 is SVGAGI. J lost 10 bases, V lost 7 bases, and 15 bases had no gene match. The CDR3 runs 15 residues. Time point specified: patch test 3, about 24 weeks after DPC sensitization. Treatment in this sample: therapeutic diphenylcyclopropenone sensitization with weekly scalp DPC. This clonotype came up a few times. What it recognizes is unknown. One entry per CDR3 protein results from TCRdb running MiXCR on the RACE reads. The table includes over 150,000 distinct CDR3 sequences, around a quarter detected once. V gene TRBV6-5 combines with J gene TRBJ1-2, with TRBD1 matching over 10 bases. The source of this sequence is a woman younger than 35 with alopecia areata. Some clones in this sample may be carry-over from other donors' samples. The input for sequencing was whole blood, taken in connection with sensitization to the hapten diphenylcyclopropenone (DPC). The CDR3 sequence: CASKPGTGDLDFYTF. CDR3 nucleotide sequence: TGTGCCAGCAAACCCGGGACAGGGGATTTGGATTTCTACACCTTC.